This T cell receptor (beta chain) was captured by sequencing in a study of cytomegalovirus exposure and HLA in healthy donors. In nominal health when sampled, donors likely had unrecorded immune exposures nonetheless. CDR1 and CDR2 from the germline V gene are GTSNPN and SVGIG (reference sequence). CDR3 length: 14 amino acids. With 2 bases clipped from V and 3 bases from J, the junction kept 4 bases outside the gene matches. Vbeta (60) and Jbeta (13) primers were used in the PCR. Authors' processing steps: Unique TCR beta chains totaled some 80 million in a later count, with around 10 million of them shared. Sequenced by immunoSEQ multiplex PCR; TCRdb stores in-frame clones only, minus some. V, J and clone size were drawn from that table, and D and trimming were deduced from the DNA. The data hold under 75,000 clones, with about 63% observed a single time.

The sequenced material came from PBMCs. This TCR derives from a man in his forties in good health and CMV-seropositive. The J gene is TRBJ1-5, the V gene TRBV30, with 7 bases matching TRBD1. CDR3 amino acids: CAWSLGTVNQPQHF. The CDR3, as DNA: TGTGCCTGGAGTCTTGGGACAGTCAATCAGCCCCAGCATTTT.